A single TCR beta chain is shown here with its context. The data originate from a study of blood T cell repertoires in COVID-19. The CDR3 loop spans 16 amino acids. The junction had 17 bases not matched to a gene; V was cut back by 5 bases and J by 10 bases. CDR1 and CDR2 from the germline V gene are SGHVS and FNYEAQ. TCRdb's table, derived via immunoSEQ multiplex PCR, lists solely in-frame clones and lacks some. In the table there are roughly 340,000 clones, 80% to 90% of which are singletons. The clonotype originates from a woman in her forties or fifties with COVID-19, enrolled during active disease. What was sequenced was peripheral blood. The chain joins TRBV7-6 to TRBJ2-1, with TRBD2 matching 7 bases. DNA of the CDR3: TGTGCCAGCAGCCCCCCTGGGGTGGGAGGGCTAAACGAGCAGTTCTTC. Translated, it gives CASSPPGVGGLNEQFF.